Listed below are T cell receptor beta chains from one sample, sequenced in a study of T cells in Graves' hyperthyroidism and ophthalmopathy. TCRdb fed the multiplex PCR reads into MiXCR, producing one record per CDR3 protein. The sample holds hundreds of thousands of distinct CDR3 sequences; 15% are singletons and the top ten take roughly 19%. Sequenced sample: blood. These receptors all come from a woman in her sixties with Graves' ophthalmopathy. CDR3s leave out the opening cysteine and the closing phenylalanine or tryptophan.

>11|TRBJ1-5|TRBV20-1
SAKTGGEQPQH
>13|TRBJ2-7|TRBV6-5
ASSYIGGRIHEQY
>13|TRBJ1-6|TRBV25-1
ASGDWDRGNSPLH
>12|TRBJ2-1|TRBV5-1
ASSAGQGGHEQF
>14|TRBJ2-2|TRBV5-5
ASTRITGGFTGELF
>11|TRBJ2-7|TRBV6-1
ASSDSGGYEQY
>13|TRBJ2-1|TRBV5-8
ASSLSQTGVNEQF
>14|TRBJ2-2|TRBV9
ASSGGDRANTGELF
>13|TRBJ2-7|TRBV9
ASSVDGAGTYEQY
>12|TRBJ2-1|TRBV5-1
AGSRAGTYNEQF
>16|TRBJ1-2|TRBV4-2
ASGSRGQGEILNYGYT
>11|TRBJ1-1|TRBV30
AWSVLLNTEAF
>12|TRBJ1-5|TRBV4-1
ASSQVTSNQPQH